This record concerns one T cell receptor beta chain sequence. The table came from immunoSEQ multiplex PCR; TCRdb's copy has only in-frame clones and leaves some out. This table holds about 280,000 clones, roughly 90% found once. This entry comes from a study of blood T cell repertoires in COVID-19. Turning to the study itself: PBMCs, B-cell-depleted T cells, or T cells were the source of the cDNA or gDNA that made up the material.

The germline gives CDR1 LNHDA, CDR2 SQIVND (reference sequence). J lost 0 bases, V lost 3 bases, and 7 bases had no gene match. The CDR3 is 19 amino acids. The sequence came from a woman aged 40 to 50 who had recovered from COVID-19. This sequence joins TRBV19 and TRBJ2-1; 14 bases line up with TRBD2. Specimen: peripheral blood. CDR3 loop: CASSMSRLAGGPSYNEQFF. In DNA form, the CDR3 reads TGTGCCAGTAGTATGAGCCGACTAGCGGGAGGGCCCTCCTACAATGAGCAGTTCTTC. The variable domain in full, completed from reference TRBV19 and TRBJ2-1, reads DGGITQSPKYLFRKEGQNVTLSCEQNLNHDAMYWYRQDPGQGLRLIYYSQIVNDFQKGDIAEGYSVSREKKESFPLTVTSAQKNPTAFYLCASSMSRLAGGPSYNEQFFGPGTRLTVL.